This TCR beta chain emerged from a study of T cell repertoires in cytomegalovirus infection. Notes on the study in general: There were HLA-C-restricted CMV-specific TCR beta clonotypes dominating the ex vivo response. Based on cumulative public TCR beta family frequency, carriers of CMV plus the relevant HLA were identified.

This CDR3 region has 16 residues. V dropped 3 bases and J dropped 0 bases, with 14 bases sitting between them. Germline CDR1 and CDR2: SGHAT and FQDESV (reference sequence). As to this clonotype: Its antigen is still unknown.

In TCRdb, the reads were re-called with MiXCR into one record per CDR3 protein. In the table there are about 830,000 distinct CDR3 sequences, approximately 30% of which are singletons. The receptor was isolated from a human donor in good health (CMV status not recorded). Some clones in this sample may be carry-over from other donors' samples. Material: cultured CD8+ T cells from PBMCs, obtained from culture after CMV antigen stimulation. The gene calls are TRBV11-1 and TRBJ1-1; no clear D gene. CDR3 DNA sequence: TGTGCCAGCAGCTTCTCTGTGGGCAGCCTGAACACTGAAGCTTTCTTT. Encoded protein: CASSFSVGSLNTEAFF.